These T cell receptor beta chains were read from a single sample in a study of blood T cell repertoires in COVID-19. The data were produced by immunoSEQ multiplex PCR, yet TCRdb's version contains in-frame clones alone and is incomplete. Of about 210,000 clones listed, 65% to 90% are singletons. Sequencing used peripheral blood. The receptors were sampled from a woman in her 70s with COVID-19, enrolled during active disease. Each CDR3 is given with its conserved first and last residue.

TRBV6-5 | CATADRVGTEAFF
TRBV2 | CASRQEVGETQYF
TRBV5-1 | CASTPRRAGGNTIYF
TRBV4-2 | CASSHRTGTDLFSEQYF
TRBV11-3 | CASSSNRDSDGYTF
TRBV19 | CASSKPGQNTEAFF
TRBV19 | CASSILGTAYSNQPQHF
TRBV3-1/TRBV3-2 | CASSQQIGGSPLHF
TRBV19 | CASSIGAGGTYEQYF
TRBV9 | CASSPTTTSYEQYF
TRBV9 | CASSVGLSSGGSYEQYF
TRBV7-2 | CASSSAAGGRETQYF
TRBV5-1 | CASSTGTGVNTEAFF
TRBV10-2 | CASSESTATYGYTF
TRBV6-2/TRBV6-3 | CASSSPDRSNEKLFF
TRBV7-3 | CASSLGGDYANEQFF
TRBV4-2 | CASSQERQGYGYTF
TRBV6-5 | CASRNRVLANEKLFF
TRBV3-1/TRBV3-2 | CASSQAQGAEDTQYF
TRBV5-1 | CASSLAPGTNTGELFF
TRBV7-2 | CASSSLAGGPYEQFF
TRBV5-5 | CASSATGLQNEKLFF
TRBV7-2 | CASSFRGGNTEAFF
TRBV30 | CAWCRGQANTEAFF
TRBV4-2 | CASSQDQGEWGNQPQHF
TRBV6-1 | CASSENPGFYTF
TRBV5-4 | CASSWGLGEVQETQYF
TRBV6-2/TRBV6-3 | CASSYSKFTGRTGELFF
TRBV4-3 | CASSRYGQGGWTEAFF
TRBV4-3 | CASSQDWGGDNQPQHF
TRBV3-1/TRBV3-2 | CASSQQQGFYNSPLHF
TRBV3-1/TRBV3-2 | CASSPGRAPYEQYF
TRBV5-4 | CASSFVQEYGYTF
TRBV7-2 | CASSLKGRRDNSPLHF
TRBV6-1 | CASSEAVLPRTSNYGYTF
TRBV6-5 | CASRRTGNEENTIYF
TRBV6-6 | CASRTQQGAGVEKLFF
TRBV19 | CASTTAGGVIYNEQFF
TRBV6-1 | CASSDFSGGGSYNEQFF
TRBV2 | CASSAQGEVAMNTEAFF
TRBV7-2 | CASSLVLGAKNSPLHF
TRBV19 | CASSIGGDSYEQYF
TRBV5-4 | CASSHQGQFAGANVLTF
TRBV4-2 | CASSQDTHRPEGYGYTF
TRBV9 | CASSGLNYGYTF
TRBV19 | CAARTSVGGELFF
TRBV6-2/TRBV6-3 | CASSLLQGGKTQYF
TRBV10-3 | CAISESSRANQETQYF
TRBV2 | CASRFRVKETQYF
TRBV27 | CASSKRDRDWIEAFF
TRBV29-1 | CSVEDGRAGGEQYF
TRBV29-1 | CSVVRDLDTIYF
TRBV18 | CASSATTGYGYTF
TRBV9 | CASSVAHAGGSYNEQFF
TRBV25-1 | CASSGTGSNQPQHF